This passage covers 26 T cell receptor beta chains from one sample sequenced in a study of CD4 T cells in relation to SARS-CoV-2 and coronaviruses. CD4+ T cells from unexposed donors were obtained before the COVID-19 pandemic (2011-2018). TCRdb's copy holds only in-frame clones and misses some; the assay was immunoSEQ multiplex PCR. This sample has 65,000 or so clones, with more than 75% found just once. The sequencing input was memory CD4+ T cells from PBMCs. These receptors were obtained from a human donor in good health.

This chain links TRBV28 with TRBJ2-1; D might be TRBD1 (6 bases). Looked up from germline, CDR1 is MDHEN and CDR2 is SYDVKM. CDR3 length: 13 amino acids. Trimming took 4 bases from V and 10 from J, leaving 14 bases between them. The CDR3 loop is CASSSLTTGEQFF. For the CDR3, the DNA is TGTGCCAGCAGTTCTCTTACCACAGGGGAGCAGTTCTTC.

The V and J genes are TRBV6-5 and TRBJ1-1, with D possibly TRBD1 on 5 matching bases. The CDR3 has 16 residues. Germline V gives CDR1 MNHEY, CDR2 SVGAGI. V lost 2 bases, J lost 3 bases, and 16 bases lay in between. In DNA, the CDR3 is TGTGCCAGCAGTTACATTCTTGGGGGAGGTGACACTGAAGCTTTCTTT. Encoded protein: CASSYILGGGDTEAFF.

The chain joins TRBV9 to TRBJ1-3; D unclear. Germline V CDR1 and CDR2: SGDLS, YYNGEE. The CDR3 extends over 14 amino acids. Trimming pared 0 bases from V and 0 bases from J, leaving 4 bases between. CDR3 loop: CASSVGSSGNTIYF. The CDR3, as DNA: TGTGCCAGCAGCGTAGGCAGCTCTGGAAACACCATATATTTT.

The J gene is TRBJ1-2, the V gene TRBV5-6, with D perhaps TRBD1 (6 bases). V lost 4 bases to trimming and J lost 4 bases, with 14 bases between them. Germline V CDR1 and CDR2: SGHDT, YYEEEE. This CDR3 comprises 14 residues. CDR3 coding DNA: TGTGCCAGCAGCGGAGGGGGGGGGCCCTATGGCTACACCTTC. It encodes CASSGGGGPYGYTF.

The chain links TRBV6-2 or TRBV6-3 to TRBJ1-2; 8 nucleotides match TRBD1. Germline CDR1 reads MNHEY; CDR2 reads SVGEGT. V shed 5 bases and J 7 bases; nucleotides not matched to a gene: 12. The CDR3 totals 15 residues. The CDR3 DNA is TGTGCCAGCAGTCGCCGGGACAGGTCTTTGTTTGGCTACACCTTC. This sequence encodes CASSRRDRSLFGYTF.

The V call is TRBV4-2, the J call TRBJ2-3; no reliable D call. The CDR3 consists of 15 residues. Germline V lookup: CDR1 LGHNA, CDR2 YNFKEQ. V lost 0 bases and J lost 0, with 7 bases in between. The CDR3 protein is CASSQEVVSTDTQYF. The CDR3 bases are TGTGCCAGCAGCCAAGAGGTAGTTAGCACAGATACGCAGTATTTT.

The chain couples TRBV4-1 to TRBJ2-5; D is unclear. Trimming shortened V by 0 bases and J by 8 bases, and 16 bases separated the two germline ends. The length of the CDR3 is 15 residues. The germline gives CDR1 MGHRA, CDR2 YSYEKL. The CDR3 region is CASSQDRTTSGTQYF. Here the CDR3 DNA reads TGCGCCAGCAGCCAAGATAGGACCACCAGTGGAACCCAGTACTTC.

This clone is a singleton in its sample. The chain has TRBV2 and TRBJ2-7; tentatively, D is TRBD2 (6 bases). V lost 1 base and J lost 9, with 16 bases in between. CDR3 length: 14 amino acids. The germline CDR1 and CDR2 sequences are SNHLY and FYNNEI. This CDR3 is CASSEEPGVFWQYF. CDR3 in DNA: TGTGCCAGCAGTGAAGAGCCGGGGGTATTTTGGCAGTACTTC.

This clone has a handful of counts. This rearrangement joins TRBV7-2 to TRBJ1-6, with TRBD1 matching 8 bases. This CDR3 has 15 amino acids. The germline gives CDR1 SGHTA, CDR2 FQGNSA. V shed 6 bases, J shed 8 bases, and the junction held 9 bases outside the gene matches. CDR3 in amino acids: CASRNGDRPHSPLHF. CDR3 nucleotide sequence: TGTGCCAGCAGAAATGGGGACAGGCCGCATTCACCCCTCCACTTT. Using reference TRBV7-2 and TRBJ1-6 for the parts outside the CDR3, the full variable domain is GAGVSQSPSNKVTEKGKDVELRCDPISGHTALYWYRQSLGQGLEFLIYFQGNSAPDKSGLPSDRFSAERTGGSVSTLTIQRTQQEDSAVYLCASRNGDRPHSPLHFGNGTRLTVT.

DNA for the CDR3: TGTGCCAGCTCTGGAGGGCTCGGGCCCAAAAACATTCAGTACTTC. This codes for CASSGGLGPKNIQYF. The rearrangement joins TRBV7-9 to TRBJ2-4; D may be TRBD2 (6 bases). Germline CDR1 is SEHNR and CDR2 is FQNEAQ (reference sequence). V was cut by 8 bases and J by 2 bases, with 16 bases left in between. The CDR3 runs 15 residues.

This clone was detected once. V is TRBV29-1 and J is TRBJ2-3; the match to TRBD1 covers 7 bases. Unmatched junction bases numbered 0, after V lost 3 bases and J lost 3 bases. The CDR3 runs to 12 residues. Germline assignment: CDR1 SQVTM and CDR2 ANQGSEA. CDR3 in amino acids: CSVEGQTDTQYF. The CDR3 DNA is TGCAGCGTTGAGGGACAGACAGATACGCAGTATTTT.

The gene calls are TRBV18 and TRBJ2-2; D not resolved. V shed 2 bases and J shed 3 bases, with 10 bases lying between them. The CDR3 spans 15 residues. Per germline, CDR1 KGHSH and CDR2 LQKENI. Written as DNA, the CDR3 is TGTGCCAGCTCACCAGGTGGGGTGCACACCGGGGAGCTGTTTTTT. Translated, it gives CASSPGGVHTGELFF.

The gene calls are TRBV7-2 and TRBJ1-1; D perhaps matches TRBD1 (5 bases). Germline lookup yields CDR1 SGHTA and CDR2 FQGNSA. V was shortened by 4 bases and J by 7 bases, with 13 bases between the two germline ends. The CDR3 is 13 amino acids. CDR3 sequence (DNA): TGTGCCAGCAGCTCCCAAGGGGAGTTTGAAGCTTTCTTT. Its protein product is CASSSQGEFEAFF. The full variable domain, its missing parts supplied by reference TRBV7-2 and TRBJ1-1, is GAGVSQSPSNKVTEKGKDVELRCDPISGHTALYWYRQSLGQGLEFLIYFQGNSAPDKSGLPSDRFSAERTGGSVSTLTIQRTQQEDSAVYLCASSSQGEFEAFFGQGTRLTVV.

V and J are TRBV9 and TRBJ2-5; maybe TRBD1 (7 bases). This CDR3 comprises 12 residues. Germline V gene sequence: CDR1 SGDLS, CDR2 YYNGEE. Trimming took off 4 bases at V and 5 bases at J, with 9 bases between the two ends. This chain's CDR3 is CASSPGGETQYF. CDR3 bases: TGTGCCAGCAGCCCAGGGGGGGAGACCCAGTACTTC.

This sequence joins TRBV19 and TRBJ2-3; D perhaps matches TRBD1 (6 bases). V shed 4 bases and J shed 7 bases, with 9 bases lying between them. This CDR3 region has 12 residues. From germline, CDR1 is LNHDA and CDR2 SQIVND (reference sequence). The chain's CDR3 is CASSTTGHTQYF. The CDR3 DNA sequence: TGTGCCAGTAGTACCACAGGGCATACGCAGTATTTT.

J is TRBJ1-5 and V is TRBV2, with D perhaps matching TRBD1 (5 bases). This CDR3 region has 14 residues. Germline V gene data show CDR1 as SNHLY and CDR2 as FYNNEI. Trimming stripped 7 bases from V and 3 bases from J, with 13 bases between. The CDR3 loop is CASTRPTDNQPQHF. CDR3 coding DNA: TGTGCCAGCACCAGACCGACAGACAATCAGCCCCAGCATTTT.

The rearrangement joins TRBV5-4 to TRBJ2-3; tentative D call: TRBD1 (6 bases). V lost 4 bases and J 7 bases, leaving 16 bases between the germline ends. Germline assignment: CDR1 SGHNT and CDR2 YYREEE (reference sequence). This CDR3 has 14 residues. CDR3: CASSRAQGSNTQYF. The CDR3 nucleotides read TGTGCCAGCAGCCGGGCGCAGGGGTCTAATACGCAGTATTTT.

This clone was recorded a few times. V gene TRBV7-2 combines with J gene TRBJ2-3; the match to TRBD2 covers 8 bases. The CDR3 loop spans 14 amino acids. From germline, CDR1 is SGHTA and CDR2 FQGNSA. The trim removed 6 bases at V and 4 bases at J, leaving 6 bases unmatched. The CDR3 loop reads CASSQGLAADTQYF. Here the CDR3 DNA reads TGTGCCAGCAGTCAAGGACTAGCTGCAGATACGCAGTATTTT.

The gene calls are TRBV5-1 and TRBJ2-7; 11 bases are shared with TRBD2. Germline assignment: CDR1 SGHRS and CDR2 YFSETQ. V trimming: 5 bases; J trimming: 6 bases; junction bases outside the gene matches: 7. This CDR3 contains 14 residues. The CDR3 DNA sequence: TGCGCCAGCAGTATAACTAGCGGGAGTTCCGAGCAGTACTTC. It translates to CASSITSGSSEQYF.

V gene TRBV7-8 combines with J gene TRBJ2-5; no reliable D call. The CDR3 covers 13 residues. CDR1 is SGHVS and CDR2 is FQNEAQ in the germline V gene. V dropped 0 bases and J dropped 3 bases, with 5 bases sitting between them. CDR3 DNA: TGTGCCAGCAGCTTAGCAACGGAAGAGACCCAGTACTTC. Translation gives CASSLATEETQYF.

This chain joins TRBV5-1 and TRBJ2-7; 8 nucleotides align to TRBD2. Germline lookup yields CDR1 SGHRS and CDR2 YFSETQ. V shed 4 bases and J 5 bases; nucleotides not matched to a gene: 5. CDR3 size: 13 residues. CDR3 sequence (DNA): TGCGCCAGCAGCCAGGGACTAGATAACGAGCAGTACTTC. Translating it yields CASSQGLDNEQYF.

The CDR3, as DNA: TGTGCCAGCAGCTTGCCGGGGAGCTCCTACAATGAGCAGTTCTTC. This sequence encodes CASSLPGSSYNEQFF. The chain joins TRBV5-8 to TRBJ2-1; tentative D call: TRBD2 (5 bases). This CDR3 is built from 15 residues. V was cut by 1 base and J by 0 bases, with 8 bases left in between. The V gene's germline CDR1 is SGHTS and CDR2 YDEGEE.

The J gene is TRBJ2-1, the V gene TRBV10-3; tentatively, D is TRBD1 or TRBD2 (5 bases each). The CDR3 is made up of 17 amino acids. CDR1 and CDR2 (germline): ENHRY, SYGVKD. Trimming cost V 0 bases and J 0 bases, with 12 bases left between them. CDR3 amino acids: CAISESTGATSYNEQFF. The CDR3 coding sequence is TGTGCCATCAGTGAGTCGACCGGGGCGACCTCCTACAATGAGCAGTTCTTC.

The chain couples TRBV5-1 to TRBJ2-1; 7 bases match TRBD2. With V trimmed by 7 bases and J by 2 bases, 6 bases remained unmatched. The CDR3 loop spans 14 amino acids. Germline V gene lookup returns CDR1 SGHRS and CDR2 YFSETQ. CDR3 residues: CASWEAGTYNEQFF. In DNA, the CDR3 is TGCGCCAGCTGGGAAGCGGGGACCTACAATGAGCAGTTCTTC.

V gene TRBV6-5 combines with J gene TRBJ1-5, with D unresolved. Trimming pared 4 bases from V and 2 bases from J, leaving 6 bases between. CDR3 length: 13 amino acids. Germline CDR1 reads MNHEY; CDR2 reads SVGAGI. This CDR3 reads CASSFSRNQPQHF. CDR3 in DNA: TGTGCCAGCAGTTTCTCCCGCAATCAGCCCCAGCATTTT.

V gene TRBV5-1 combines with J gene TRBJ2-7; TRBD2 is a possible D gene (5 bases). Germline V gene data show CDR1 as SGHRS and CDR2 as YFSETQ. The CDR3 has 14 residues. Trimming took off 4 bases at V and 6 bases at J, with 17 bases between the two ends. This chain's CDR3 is CASSQQTMMVEQYF. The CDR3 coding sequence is TGCGCCAGCAGCCAACAGACTATGATGGTCGAGCAGTACTTC.